The 26 T cell receptor beta chains presented below share a single source sample, sequenced in a study of CD8 T cells in ankylosing spondylitis. TCRdb fed the 5' RACE reads into MiXCR, producing one record per CDR3 protein. The sample has tens of thousands of distinct CDR3 sequences, approximately 2.6% seen once. Sequenced input: blood, either unsorted or a sorted T cell fraction (not recorded which). Receptors were obtained from a male donor with ankylosing spondylitis or in good health (not recorded which).

Comment on this clonotype: An end of the junction does not agree with germline; a read error may underlie this. This rearrangement joins TRBV9 to TRBJ2-3; D uncertain. The CDR3 length is 12 residues. Germline V lookup: CDR1 SGDLS, CDR2 YYNGEE. The CDR3 DNA sequence: TGTGCCAGCAGCGTAGAGAAAGATATGCAGTATTTT. Residues: CASSVEKDMQYF. Drawing the rest from reference TRBV9 and TRBJ2-3, the complete variable domain is DSGVTQTPKHLITATGQRVTLRCSPRSGDLSVYWYQQSLDQGLQFLIQYYNGEERAKGNILERFSAQQFPDLHSELNLSSLELGDSALYFCASSVEKDMQYFGPGTRLTVL.

There are many counts of this clonotype. This chain connects TRBV9 to TRBJ2-7; TRBD2 aligns across 9 bases. Trimming cost V 4 bases and J 2 bases; bases outside gene matches: 4. Germline V gene sequence: CDR1 SGDLS, CDR2 YYNGEE. The length of the CDR3 is 14 residues. In DNA, the CDR3 is TGTGCCAGCAGCCCTCGGACTAGCGCCTACGAGCAGTACTTC. Translated: CASSPRTSAYEQYF. Using reference TRBV9 and TRBJ2-7 for the parts outside the CDR3, the full variable domain is DSGVTQTPKHLITATGQRVTLRCSPRSGDLSVYWYQQSLDQGLQFLIQYYNGEERAKGNILERFSAQQFPDLHSELNLSSLELGDSALYFCASSPRTSAYEQYFGPGTRLTVT.

In this sample, this clonotype turned up many times. This rearrangement joins TRBV9 to TRBJ2-1, with D tentatively TRBD2 (5 bases). Germline V lookup: CDR1 SGDLS, CDR2 YYNGEE. Trimming left V 2 bases short and J 0 bases short, with 15 bases between. CDR3 length: 17 residues. The CDR3 nucleotides are TGTGCCAGCAGCGTGGCCGGACTGTTCGACTCCTACAATGAGCAGTTCTTC. Amino acid sequence: CASSVAGLFDSYNEQFF.

In its sample, this clonotype was seen many times. The genes are TRBV9 and TRBJ2-3, with 8 bases identical to TRBD2. Germline CDR1 reads SGDLS; CDR2 reads YYNGEE. The CDR3 totals 17 residues. With 4 bases clipped from V and 3 bases from J, the junction kept 13 bases outside the gene matches. The CDR3 loop reads CASSPRGAGEGTDTQYF. The CDR3, as DNA: TGTGCCAGCAGCCCGCGGGGAGCGGGAGAGGGGACAGATACGCAGTATTTT.

This clonotype was recorded a few times. The genes are TRBV9 and TRBJ1-2; a possible D gene is TRBD1 (5 bases). V was cut by 1 base and J by 2 bases, with 12 bases left in between. Germline values: CDR1 SGDLS, CDR2 YYNGEE. This CDR3 comprises 15 residues. This CDR3 is CASSVSQGSNYGYTF. Here the CDR3 DNA reads TGTGCCAGCAGCGTAAGCCAGGGTTCCAACTATGGCTACACCTTC.

This clonotype was picked up many times. The chain uses TRBV9 and TRBJ2-7, with TRBD1 matching over 7 bases. CDR1 is SGDLS and CDR2 is YYNGEE in the germline V gene. This CDR3 has 14 amino acids. The trim removed 3 bases at V and 5 bases at J, leaving 8 bases unmatched. The CDR3 DNA reads TGTGCCAGCAGCGCTTCCGGGACAGTTGACGAGCAGTACTTC. Protein: CASSASGTVDEQYF.

This clonotype was detected ten times or more. The V and J genes are TRBV9 and TRBJ2-1; 8 bases map to TRBD2. This CDR3 has 15 residues. V lost 2 bases, J lost 7 bases, and 8 bases stayed unmatched. Germline loops: CDR1 SGDLS, CDR2 YYNGEE. CDR3 coding DNA: TGTGCCAGCAGCGTTCTTGTGACTAGCGTTAATGAGCAGTTCTTC. Protein sequence: CASSVLVTSVNEQFF.

This clonotype is labeled medium-sized. The J gene is TRBJ2-7, the V gene TRBV5-1; no reliable D call. Germline V gene sequence: CDR1 SGHRS, CDR2 YFSETQ. V lost 7 bases to trimming and J lost 5 bases, with 4 bases between them. This CDR3 spans 9 amino acids. DNA for the CDR3: TGCGCCAGCCTCGACGAGCAGTACTTC. It translates to CASLDEQYF.

This clonotype was counted at least ten times. The gene calls are TRBV9 and TRBJ2-2, with TRBD2 identical over 10 bases. In germline, CDR1 is SGDLS, CDR2 YYNGEE. The CDR3 consists of 16 residues. V lost 0 bases, J lost 7 bases, and 6 bases stayed unmatched. The CDR3 nucleotides are TGTGCCAGCAGCGTAGGTCTAGCGGGAGAGCACGGGGAGCTGTTTTTT. The encoded protein is CASSVGLAGEHGELFF.

Ten or more counts support this clonotype. The genes are TRBV9 and TRBJ2-7; 9 nucleotides align to TRBD2. J was trimmed by 5 bases and V by 0 bases; bases with no gene match: 6. The CDR3 covers 15 residues. CDR1 is SGDLS and CDR2 is YYNGEE in the germline V gene. The DNA for the CDR3 is TGTGCCAGCAGCGTAGCCGGTAGCGGGAGCGACGAGCAGTACTTC. Encoded protein: CASSVAGSGSDEQYF.

In its sample, this clonotype was seen many times. One end of the junction does not line up with germline, which may come from a read error. V gene TRBV9 combines with J gene TRBJ1-6, with D perhaps matching TRBD1 (6 bases). Germline loops: CDR1 SGDLS, CDR2 YYNGEE. The CDR3 length is 15 residues. The CDR3 is CASSVGASNNSPLHF. CDR3 DNA: TGTGCCAGCAGCGTGGGGGCCTCCAATAATTCACCCCTCCACTTT.

This clonotype was seen repeatedly, ten times or more. V and J are TRBV9 and TRBJ2-1; D is undetermined. Germline CDR1 is SGDLS and CDR2 is YYNGEE. This CDR3 has 13 residues. Trimming pared 1 base from V and 5 bases from J, leaving 7 bases between. The CDR3 here is CASSVRRDNEQFF. CDR3 DNA sequence: TGTGCCAGCAGCGTACGACGTGACAATGAGCAGTTCTTC.

Ten or more counts support this clonotype. The V and J genes are TRBV9 and TRBJ2-7; D uncertain. Trimming left V 0 bases short and J 3 bases short, with 10 bases between. This CDR3 has 14 residues. CDR1 is SGDLS and CDR2 is YYNGEE in the germline V gene. The CDR3, as DNA: TGTGCCAGCAGCGTAGGACAACGAAGCTACGAGCAGTACTTC. This gives the protein CASSVGQRSYEQYF.

This clonotype has a count of ten or more. This sequence joins TRBV9 and TRBJ2-2; 7 nucleotides line up with TRBD2. Per germline, CDR1 SGDLS and CDR2 YYNGEE. The CDR3 is made up of 17 amino acids. V lost 4 bases and J lost 3; bases outside the gene matches: 12. The CDR3 region is CASSSWRGRVDTGELFF. The CDR3 bases are TGTGCCAGCAGCTCCTGGAGAGGGAGGGTCGACACCGGGGAGCTGTTTTTT.

The chain couples TRBV9 to TRBJ2-3, with a possible D match to TRBD2 (6 bases). The ends were cut back, 7 bases at V and 0 bases at J, with 9 bases in the middle. This CDR3 comprises 13 residues. Germline V gives CDR1 SGDLS, CDR2 YYNGEE. CDR3 residues: CASLGRSTDTQYF. The CDR3 nucleotides read TGTGCCAGCCTCGGGAGAAGCACAGATACGCAGTATTTT. Filled out from reference TRBV9 and TRBJ2-3, the complete variable domain reads DSGVTQTPKHLITATGQRVTLRCSPRSGDLSVYWYQQSLDQGLQFLIQYYNGEERAKGNILERFSAQQFPDLHSELNLSSLELGDSALYFCASLGRSTDTQYFGPGTRLTVL.

This clonotype occurred many times. The chain is built from TRBV9 and TRBJ2-1, with 8 bases aligning to TRBD1. V lost 7 bases, J lost 0 bases, and 6 bases stayed unmatched. The CDR3 is 15 amino acids. Germline V gene data show CDR1 as SGDLS and CDR2 as YYNGEE. In nucleotides, the CDR3 is TGTGCCAGCCAGACCGGACAGGGCTCCTACAATGAGCAGTTCTTC. It encodes CASQTGQGSYNEQFF.

In this sample, this clonotype is medium-sized (0.01 to 0.1%). J is TRBJ1-4 and V is TRBV9; unclear D gene. The length of the CDR3 is 13 residues. Trimming shortened V by 3 bases and J by 7 bases, and 10 bases separated the two germline ends. Per the germline V gene, CDR1 is SGDLS and CDR2 is YYNGEE. CDR3 in amino acids: CASSGDTAEKLFF. CDR3 sequence (DNA): TGTGCCAGCAGCGGAGACACAGCTGAAAAACTGTTTTTT.

This clonotype occurred many times. The chain has TRBV9 and TRBJ1-2, with 8 bases matching TRBD1. Germline V gene lookup returns CDR1 SGDLS and CDR2 YYNGEE. V lost 1 base and J lost 6; bases outside the gene matches: 11. The CDR3 spans 16 residues. The CDR3 coding sequence is TGTGCCAGCAGCGTAAGGACAGGGAACGGGGGCCATGGCTACACCTTC. Translated, it gives CASSVRTGNGGHGYTF.

This clonotype occurred many times. J is TRBJ1-2 and V is TRBV21-1; the table names TRBD1, a call not compared with the DNA. TRBV21-1 is given as a pseudogene. The CDR3 consists of 14 residues. CDR3 region: CASSTYSGGEGYTF. The CDR3 DNA sequence: TGTGCCAGCAGCACTTACTCAGGGGGCGAAGGCTACACCTTC.

This clonotype was counted many times. The CDR3 DNA follows: TGTGCCAGCAGACTAGCGGTACACACCGGGGAGCTGTTTTTT. This translates into CASRLAVHTGELFF. J is TRBJ2-2 and V is TRBV9; the match to TRBD2 covers 8 bases. This CDR3 is 14 amino acids long. Germline V gene lookup returns CDR1 SGDLS and CDR2 YYNGEE. Losses at the gene ends were 5 bases for V and 3 bases for J; bases not matched to a gene: 3.

This clonotype came up many times. The CDR3 DNA follows: TGTGCCAGCAGCAAGCGGGAGGGCTCCTACAATGAGCAGTTCTTC. Translating it yields CASSKREGSYNEQFF. The chain links TRBV9 to TRBJ2-1, with 10 bases matching TRBD2. The CDR3 totals 15 residues. V was clipped by 4 bases and J by 0 bases; unmatched bases: 1. CDR1 and CDR2 from the germline V gene are SGDLS and YYNGEE.

This clonotype was seen ten or more times. This chain links TRBV9 with TRBJ2-3; 11 positions agree with TRBD2. The CDR3 has 16 amino acids. Germline lookup yields CDR1 SGDLS and CDR2 YYNGEE. V shed 4 bases and J 2 bases; nucleotides not matched to a gene: 6. The CDR3 sequence is CASSSTTSGATDTQYF. CDR3 sequence (DNA): TGTGCCAGCAGCTCCACGACTAGCGGGGCCACAGATACGCAGTATTTT.

This clonotype was counted at least ten times. The V and J genes are TRBV9 and TRBJ2-1; D call uncertain. The germline V gene encodes CDR1 SGDLS and CDR2 YYNGEE. V shed 4 bases and J shed 9 bases, with 11 bases lying between them. The CDR3 consists of 12 residues. CDR3 nucleotide sequence: TGTGCCAGCAGCCTCGCGATAGGTGAGCAGTTCTTC. It specifies CASSLAIGEQFF.

The chain combines TRBV9 with TRBJ1-3; D uncertain. Looked up from germline, CDR1 is SGDLS and CDR2 is YYNGEE. V lost 0 bases to trimming and J lost 4 bases, with 8 bases between them. The CDR3 is made up of 14 amino acids. CDR3: CASSVVGAGNTIYF. In DNA, the CDR3 is TGTGCCAGCAGCGTAGTCGGAGCCGGAAACACCATATATTTT.

Many counts were recorded for this clonotype. The chain joins TRBV9 to TRBJ2-7; maybe TRBD1 (5 bases). Germline V lookup: CDR1 SGDLS, CDR2 YYNGEE. The CDR3 sequence is 13 residues long. Trimming left V 4 bases short and J 6 bases short, with 14 bases between. In DNA, the CDR3 is TGTGCCAGCAGCCTCGGACACACGGGCGAGCAGTACTTC. It is translated as CASSLGHTGEQYF.

This clonotype came up many times. The V call is TRBV9, the J call TRBJ2-2; D is undetermined. V was clipped by 0 bases and J by 6 bases, with 9 bases between them. The CDR3 runs to 14 residues. The germline gives CDR1 SGDLS, CDR2 YYNGEE. CDR3 sequence: CASSVGRAAGELFF. The CDR3, as DNA: TGTGCCAGCAGCGTAGGACGTGCGGCCGGGGAGCTGTTTTTT.